One and the same sample provided the 9 T cell receptor beta chains below, sequenced in a study of blood T cell repertoires in COVID-19. Using immunoSEQ multiplex PCR, the repertoire was profiled, and TCRdb retains in-frame clones only, with some absent. The sample lists some 520,000 clones; 80% to 90% were seen once. Material for sequencing was peripheral blood. The source of these receptors is a man aged 18 to 30 with COVID-19, enrolled during active disease.

The V and J genes are TRBV7-9 and TRBJ2-7, with D perhaps matching TRBD2 (6 bases). The CDR3 runs to 14 residues. Germline CDR1 and CDR2: SEHNR and FQNEAQ (reference sequence). V was clipped by 5 bases and J by 6 bases, with 17 bases between them. Here the CDR3 DNA reads TGTGCCAGCAGCCGTAGCGGATCGCTCGGCGAGCAGTACTTC. Residues: CASSRSGSLGEQYF.

The chain employs TRBV9 and TRBJ2-5; D uncertain. The CDR3 has 14 amino acids. The V gene lost 0 bases and the J gene lost 5 bases, with 11 bases spanning the gap. Germline V CDR1 and CDR2: SGDLS, YYNGEE. CDR3 DNA sequence: TGTGCCAGCAGCGTAGGTCCAGCGTTGGAGACCCAGTACTTC. Residues: CASSVGPALETQYF.

The chain couples TRBV11-2 to TRBJ2-3; a possible D gene is TRBD2 (6 bases). V was shortened by 5 bases and J by 2 bases, with 17 bases between the two germline ends. The CDR3 totals 16 residues. Germline CDR1 is SGHAT and CDR2 is FQNNGV. The CDR3 protein is CASSHNRRGSTDTQYF. In DNA, the CDR3 is TGTGCCAGCAGCCACAATCGGCGGGGTTCCACAGATACGCAGTATTTT.

Comment on this clone: Other DNA sequences of this sample code for an identical CDR3. CDR3 residues: CASSPTGLNTEAFF. DNA of the CDR3: TGTGCCAGCTCACCCACGGGGTTAAACACTGAAGCTTTCTTT. The rearrangement joins TRBV18 to TRBJ1-1; D is unresolved. Germline lookup yields CDR1 KGHSH and CDR2 LQKENI. The CDR3 is 14 amino acids. Deletions cut 3 bases from V and 2 bases from J, with 10 bases between.

The genes are TRBV4-1 and TRBJ2-3; TRBD1 matches 7 bases. V was clipped by 3 bases and J by 2 bases; unmatched bases: 5. This CDR3 is built from 15 residues. Germline lookup yields CDR1 MGHRA and CDR2 YSYEKL. This CDR3 is CASSQTTGDTDTQYF. The CDR3 bases are TGCGCCAGCAGCCAGACAACAGGGGACACAGATACGCAGTATTTT.

CDR3 sequence (DNA): TGTGCCAGCCATGGGGTGACAGGGGGCACGGGTGAGCAGTTCTTC. It is translated as CASHGVTGGTGEQFF. The chain carries TRBV2 and TRBJ2-1; TRBD1 matches at 10 bases. CDR3 length: 15 residues. J lost 9 bases, V lost 8 bases, and 13 bases had no gene match. CDR1 SNHLY and CDR2 FYNNEI come from the germline V gene.

The J gene is TRBJ2-3, the V gene TRBV19; the D gene is possibly TRBD1 (7 bases). The CDR3 loop spans 15 amino acids. Deletions cut 10 bases from V and 1 base from J, with 18 bases between. The germline gives CDR1 LNHDA, CDR2 SQIVND (reference sequence). The CDR3 reads CATLQGGLGTDTQYF. The CDR3 nucleotides read TGTGCCACCCTTCAGGGGGGACTGGGCACAGATACGCAGTATTTT. The variable domain in full, with the rest retrieved from reference TRBV19 and TRBJ2-3, is DGGITQSPKYLFRKEGQNVTLSCEQNLNHDAMYWYRQDPGQGLRLIYYSQIVNDFQKGDIAEGYSVSREKKESFPLTVTSAQKNPTAFYLCATLQGGLGTDTQYFGPGTRLTVL.

Turning to this clone: An end of the junction differs from the germline gene, which may be a read error. The V and J genes are TRBV6-1 and TRBJ2-2; TRBD1 aligns across 11 bases. The CDR3 length is 15 residues. The germline V gene encodes CDR1 MNHNS and CDR2 SASEGT. The CDR3 spells CASSEGGQGAGELFF. DNA for the CDR3: TGTGCCAGCAGCGAAGGGGGACAGGGGGCCGGGGAGCTGTTTTTT.

The chain links TRBV29-1 to TRBJ2-1; 11 bases align to TRBD2. Per germline, CDR1 SQVTM and CDR2 ANQGSEA. After removal of 4 bases from V and 9 bases from J, the junction contained 8 bases not matched to a gene. The CDR3 runs 14 residues. This chain's CDR3 is CSVVGLAGGAEQFF. CDR3 bases: TGCAGCGTTGTAGGGCTAGCGGGAGGAGCTGAGCAGTTCTTC.